This T cell receptor (beta chain) was sequenced in a study of control samples from healthy donors and cancer patients. V dropped 5 bases and J dropped 7; count of bases not matched to a gene: 8. CDR1 is MGHDK, CDR2 SYGVNS, per germline. CDR3 size: 15 residues. TCRdb's table, derived via immunoSEQ multiplex PCR, lists solely in-frame clones and lacks some. Of about 96,000 clones listed, more than 85% are singletons. The sequenced sample consisted of blood. V is TRBV25-1 and J is TRBJ2-5, with TRBD2 matching over 12 bases. The source is a man aged 18 to 29 in good health. CDR3 bases: TGTGCCAGCAGTAGTCTAGCGGGAGGGAGAGGGACCCAGTACTTC. Encoded protein: CASSSLAGGRGTQYF.